The 25 T cell receptor beta chains listed next were all sequenced from one sample in a study of cytomegalovirus exposure and HLA in healthy donors. The PCR made use of 60 Vbeta and 13 Jbeta primers. The table came from immunoSEQ multiplex PCR; TCRdb's copy has only in-frame clones and leaves some out. The sample records 90,000 to 130,000 clones, over 65% being singletons. The specimen sequenced was PBMCs. The receptors here all came from a woman aged 25 to 45 in good health and CMV-seronegative.

The J gene is TRBJ1-2, the V gene TRBV30; D call uncertain. Trimming took off 4 bases at V and 2 bases at J, with 14 bases between the two ends. The CDR3 loop spans 14 amino acids. CDR1 and CDR2 from the germline V gene are GTSNPN and SVGIG (reference sequence). CDR3 region: CAWTNLVGNYGYTF. For the CDR3, the DNA is TGTGCCTGGACAAACCTGGTGGGCAACTATGGCTACACCTTC.

The CDR3 sequence is CASRSDSHSSYEQYF. DNA of the CDR3: TGTGCCAGCAGGTCGGACAGCCACTCCTCCTACGAGCAGTACTTC. V is TRBV6-5 and J is TRBJ2-7, with a tentative D call TRBD1 (6 bases). Germline values: CDR1 MNHEY, CDR2 SVGAGI. The CDR3 is made up of 15 amino acids. Trimming took off 6 bases at V and 0 bases at J, with 15 bases between the two ends.

The chain links TRBV14 to TRBJ1-2; TRBD1 is a possible D gene (6 bases). V lost 4 bases to trimming and J lost 8 bases, with 11 bases between them. Germline V lookup: CDR1 SGHDN, CDR2 FVKESK. The CDR3 extends over 12 amino acids. The CDR3 reads CASSLSGGGYTF. CDR3 in DNA: TGTGCCAGCAGCCTCTCGGGGGGCGGCTACACCTTC.

The chain has TRBV28 and TRBJ1-4; the match to TRBD1 covers 8 bases. CDR1 is MDHEN, CDR2 SYDVKM, per germline. This CDR3 spans 18 amino acids. The V gene end was trimmed by 3 bases and the J gene end by 6 bases; junction bases not matched to a gene: 15. For the CDR3, the DNA is TGTGCCAGCAGTTTGAGTTTGGGAACACAGGGGGGATATGAAAAACTGTTTTTT. Encoded protein: CASSLSLGTQGGYEKLFF.

This chain connects TRBV2 to TRBJ1-2, with 8 bases identical to TRBD1. The CDR3 extends over 14 amino acids. Germline V lookup: CDR1 SNHLY, CDR2 FYNNEI. V gave up 4 bases and J gave up 4 bases; unmatched junction bases: 5. CDR3 region: CASSAETGAYGYTF. CDR3 bases: TGTGCCAGCAGTGCAGAGACAGGGGCCTATGGCTACACCTTC. The variable domain in full, completed from reference TRBV2 and TRBJ1-2, reads EPEVTQTPSHQVTQMGQEVILRCVPISNHLYFYWYRQILGQKVEFLVSFYNNEISEKSEIFDDQFSVERPDGSNFTLKIRSTKLEDSAMYFCASSAETGAYGYTFGSGTRLTVV.

V usage is TRBV7-8 and J usage is TRBJ2-7, with 13 bases fitting TRBD2. Trimming removed 6 bases from V and 2 bases from J; junction bases left unmatched: 13. The CDR3 covers 18 residues. Germline V gives CDR1 SGHVS, CDR2 FQNEAQ. The CDR3 nucleotides read TGTGCCAGCAGTACAGGGACTAGCGGGACGTGGGGAGCCTACGAGCAGTACTTC. It encodes CASSTGTSGTWGAYEQYF.

The chain employs TRBV7-6 and TRBJ2-7; 9 bases map to TRBD1. Germline-derived CDR1 and CDR2 are SGHVS and FNYEAQ. J was trimmed by 9 bases and V by 5 bases; bases with no gene match: 11. This CDR3 has 14 residues. CDR3 bases: TGTGCCAGCAGCGTACCGGGACAGGGTAGGACGCAGTACTTC. It codes for CASSVPGQGRTQYF.

The V call is TRBV18, the J call TRBJ1-1; D might be TRBD1 (5 bases). Germline V gene data show CDR1 as KGHSH and CDR2 as LQKENI. This CDR3 region has 13 residues. V lost 1 base, J lost 7 bases, and 10 bases lay in between. This CDR3 is CASSPQDSYEAFF. The CDR3 nucleotides read TGTGCCAGCTCACCACAAGACAGTTATGAAGCTTTCTTT.

This clone was seen a handful of times. The chain is built from TRBV6-1 and TRBJ1-1; 7 nucleotides agree with TRBD1. Losses at the gene ends were 7 bases for V and 6 bases for J; bases not matched to a gene: 11. CDR1 and CDR2 (germline): MNHNS, SASEGT. This CDR3 comprises 14 residues. CDR3 sequence (DNA): TGTGCCAGCAATGACAGGGCTCGGATCGCTGAAGCTTTCTTT. This translates into CASNDRARIAEAFF.

This clone was seen a few times. The J gene is TRBJ2-2, the V gene TRBV5-1; 9 nucleotides align to TRBD1. Germline V gene data show CDR1 as SGHRS and CDR2 as YFSETQ. V was clipped by 4 bases and J by 3 bases; unmatched bases: 10. The CDR3 is 17 amino acids. CDR3 sequence reads: CASSQPQTGGYTGELFF. Here the CDR3 DNA reads TGCGCCAGCAGCCAACCCCAGACAGGGGGTTACACCGGGGAGCTGTTTTTT.

This chain links TRBV19 with TRBJ1-2; TRBD1 might be the D (6 bases). The ends were cut back, 4 bases at V and 8 bases at J, with 17 bases in the middle. This CDR3 spans 14 amino acids. Germline CDR1 and CDR2: LNHDA and SQIVND (reference sequence). CDR3 sequence reads: CASSRTELPMGYTF. As DNA, the CDR3 is TGTGCCAGTAGTAGGACAGAGCTTCCTATGGGCTACACCTTC.

This clone was seen a handful of times. The chain combines TRBV11-3 with TRBJ2-7; TRBD1 matches 9 bases. Germline CDR1 and CDR2: SGHNT and YENEEA. The V and J ends lost 1 base and 4 bases, in that order; junction bases with no gene match: 5. The CDR3 contains 15 residues. CDR3 loop: CASSLGGQGDYEQYF. In nucleotides, the CDR3 is TGTGCCAGCAGCTTAGGGGGACAGGGTGATTACGAGCAGTACTTC.

The chain uses TRBV7-9 and TRBJ2-5, with D perhaps TRBD1 (5 bases). The CDR3 is 13 residues long. Trimming took off 7 bases at V and 5 bases at J, with 14 bases between the two ends. The V gene's germline CDR1 is SEHNR and CDR2 FQNEAQ (reference sequence). The DNA for the CDR3 is TGTGCCAGCATGGGGCCGTACGTGGAGACCCAGTACTTC. Its translation: CASMGPYVETQYF. Filled out from reference TRBV7-9 and TRBJ2-5, the complete variable domain reads DTGVSQNPRHKITKRGQNVTFRCDPISEHNRLYWYRQTLGQGPEFLTYFQNEAQLEKSRLLSDRFSAERPKGSFSTLEIQRTEQGDSAMYLCASMGPYVETQYFGPGTRLLVL.

This clone was counted between two and nine times. V gene TRBV2 combines with J gene TRBJ2-7, with TRBD2 matching over 12 bases. Losses at the gene ends were 7 bases for V and 3 bases for J; bases not matched to a gene: 4. The CDR3 totals 14 residues. Germline values: CDR1 SNHLY, CDR2 FYNNEI. The DNA for the CDR3 is TGTGCCAGCAAGAGGACTAGCGGGAACTACGAGCAGTACTTC. Amino acid sequence: CASKRTSGNYEQYF.

This clone has a handful of counts. The CDR3 protein is CASSLQGRTEAFF. Here the CDR3 DNA reads TGTGCCAGCAGCTTACAGGGGAGAACTGAAGCTTTCTTT. The J gene is TRBJ1-1, the V gene TRBV7-9; D might be TRBD1 (6 bases). CDR1 is SEHNR, CDR2 FQNEAQ, per germline (reference sequence). The V end was cut by 2 bases, the J end by 5 bases, with 9 bases between. The CDR3 covers 13 residues.

This clone was seen more than once but under ten times. The gene calls are TRBV6-5 and TRBJ2-6, with D uncertain. Germline loops: CDR1 MNHEY, CDR2 SVGAGI. V was clipped by 0 bases and J by 0 bases, with 6 bases between them. The CDR3 contains 16 residues. The CDR3 bases are TGTGCCAGCAGTTACTCGATCGGCTCTGGGGCCAACGTCCTGACTTTC. This gives the protein CASSYSIGSGANVLTF.

The chain links TRBV14 to TRBJ2-1; 11 bases align to TRBD2. V was pared by 2 bases and J by 6 bases, with 3 bases of the junction left unmatched. Germline lookup yields CDR1 SGHDN and CDR2 FVKESK. This CDR3 is built from 15 residues. The CDR3 region is CASSQIAGGLNEQFF. CDR3 nucleotide sequence: TGTGCCAGCAGCCAAATAGCGGGAGGGCTCAATGAGCAGTTCTTC.

This rearrangement joins TRBV27 to TRBJ1-1, with D unclear. The CDR3 has 14 amino acids. Deletions cut 0 bases from V and 2 bases from J, with 7 bases between. CDR1 and CDR2 (germline): MNHEY, SMNVEV (reference sequence). CDR3 loop: CASSLSGGNTEAFF. CDR3 DNA sequence: TGTGCCAGCAGTTTATCCGGCGGCAACACTGAAGCTTTCTTT.

The chain recombines TRBV25-1 with TRBJ1-1, with TRBD1 identical over 9 bases. After removal of 3 bases from V and 3 bases from J, the junction contained 2 bases not matched to a gene. The germline CDR1 and CDR2 sequences are MGHDK and SYGVNS. The CDR3 contains 14 residues. As DNA, the CDR3 is TGTGCCAGCAGTGAGGGACAGGGCTACACTGAAGCTTTCTTT. This codes for CASSEGQGYTEAFF.

Worth noting for this clone: Other DNA sequences in the same sample also yield this CDR3. The chain uses TRBV27 and TRBJ1-1, with D possibly matching TRBD1 (5 bases). The CDR3 contains 13 residues. The V end lost 3 bases, the J end lost 4 bases, and 9 bases lay between the germline ends. The germline V gene has CDR1 MNHEY and CDR2 SMNVEV (reference sequence). CDR3 nucleotide sequence: TGTGCCAGCAGTTTGAGCGGGGGCACTGAAGCTTTCTTT. Protein product: CASSLSGGTEAFF.

This chain connects TRBV19 to TRBJ2-3, with 10 bases lining up with TRBD2. V lost 6 bases and J lost 6; bases outside the gene matches: 9. The CDR3 runs 15 residues. The germline V gene encodes CDR1 LNHDA and CDR2 SQIVND (reference sequence). The CDR3 DNA is TGTGCCAGTAGAAGCGGGGGGGCTTCGTACGATACGCAGTATTTT. This codes for CASRSGGASYDTQYF.

J is TRBJ2-1 and V is TRBV9; 12 bases are a match to TRBD2. The V gene end was trimmed by 0 bases and the J gene end by 9 bases; junction bases not matched to a gene: 4. Germline CDR1 reads SGDLS; CDR2 reads YYNGEE. The CDR3 runs to 15 residues. CDR3 residues: CASSVEGLAGTEQFF. In DNA form, the CDR3 reads TGTGCCAGCAGCGTAGAAGGACTAGCGGGAACTGAGCAGTTCTTC.

V usage is TRBV7-2 and J usage is TRBJ1-1, with a tentative D call TRBD1 (5 bases). Germline CDR1 and CDR2: SGHTA and FQGNSA. The CDR3 is made up of 14 amino acids. V was trimmed by 3 bases and J by 0 bases, leaving 8 bases between them. CDR3 sequence reads: CASSLTALNTEAFF. CDR3 coding DNA: TGTGCCAGCAGCTTGACAGCACTGAACACTGAAGCTTTCTTT.

The chain carries TRBV7-9 and TRBJ2-7; D not certain. The CDR3 runs 13 residues. The ends were cut back, 4 bases at V and 5 bases at J, with 12 bases in the middle. Germline values: CDR1 SEHNR, CDR2 FQNEAQ (reference sequence). CDR3 coding DNA: TGTGCCAGCAGCTCCCCTAGTCATCACGAGCAGTACTTC. Its translation: CASSSPSHHEQYF. Full variable domain (missing parts from reference TRBV7-9 and TRBJ2-7): DTGVSQNPRHKITKRGQNVTFRCDPISEHNRLYWYRQTLGQGPEFLTYFQNEAQLEKSRLLSDRFSAERPKGSFSTLEIQRTEQGDSAMYLCASSSPSHHEQYFGPGTRLTVT.

The chain employs TRBV2 and TRBJ2-5, with D possibly matching TRBD1 (7 bases). TRBJ2-7 matches the DNA end more closely, so the J call is doubtful. The CDR3 has 13 residues. Germline CDR1 is SNHLY and CDR2 is FYNNEI. CDR3 coding DNA: TGTGCCAGCAGTGTTCAGGGGGGAGACGAGCAGTACTTC. Translated: CASSVQGGDEQYF.